Shown below are 19 T cell receptor beta chains from a single sample sequenced in a study of shared clonotypes between healthy human individuals. TCRdb's table, derived via immunoSEQ multiplex PCR, lists solely in-frame clones and lacks some. The sample lists some 2.3 million clones, approximately 95% occurring once. Material for sequencing was naive CD4+ T cells from PBMCs. Subset specified: CD45RA+ positively selected. These receptors were collected from a man between 18 and 29 years old in good health. Some clones in this sample may be carry-over from other donors' samples.

The chain has TRBV27 and TRBJ1-1; D is unclear. Deletions cut 7 bases from V and 2 bases from J, with 11 bases between. Germline CDR1 is MNHEY and CDR2 is SMNVEV (reference sequence). The CDR3 consists of 13 residues. The CDR3 spells CASKDRDNTEAFF. The DNA for the CDR3 is TGTGCCAGCAAGGACCGAGACAACACTGAAGCTTTCTTT.

The gene calls are TRBV6-1 and TRBJ2-7, with a tentative D call TRBD1 (7 bases). Trimming removed 6 bases at V and 5 bases at J, with 17 bases between. This CDR3 is 14 amino acids long. Germline CDR1 and CDR2: MNHNS and SASEGT. The CDR3 nucleotides read TGTGCCAGCAGACGGACAGGAGGGTCCGACGAGCAGTACTTC. It yields the protein CASRRTGGSDEQYF.

This clone was picked up a small number of times. The chain joins TRBV28 to TRBJ1-5, with D tentatively TRBD1 (5 bases). The CDR3 has 15 residues. In germline, CDR1 is MDHEN, CDR2 SYDVKM. The CDR3, as DNA: TGTGCTACCGAAGGAGGGGCGTTGGGCAATCAGCCCCAGCATTTT. It codes for CATEGGALGNQPQHF.

The rearrangement joins TRBV10-1 to TRBJ2-3, with 9 nucleotides matching TRBD1. The CDR3 extends over 14 amino acids. The ends lost 4 bases at V and 5 bases at J; junction bases unmatched: 4. From germline, CDR1 is WNHNN and CDR2 SYGVQD (reference sequence). Written as DNA, the CDR3 is TGCGCCAGCAGTGGGGGACAGGGAGAAGATACGCAGTATTTT. Translation: CASSGGQGEDTQYF.

This clone was picked up one time. The chain has TRBV19 and TRBJ2-1; 14 positions match TRBD2. This CDR3 spans 18 amino acids. The germline CDR1 and CDR2 sequences are LNHDA and SQIVND (reference sequence). The V segment lost 5 bases and the J segment 4 bases; nucleotides outside the gene matches: 10. Here the CDR3 DNA reads TGTGCCAGTAGTTTCGGACTAGCGGGAGGTCCCTTTTACAATGAGCAGTTCTTC. The encoded protein is CASSFGLAGGPFYNEQFF. Full variable domain (missing parts from reference TRBV19 and TRBJ2-1): DGGITQSPKYLFRKEGQNVTLSCEQNLNHDAMYWYRQDPGQGLRLIYYSQIVNDFQKGDIAEGYSVSREKKESFPLTVTSAQKNPTAFYLCASSFGLAGGPFYNEQFFGPGTRLTVL.

The rearrangement uses TRBV7-2 and TRBJ2-1; D not certain. Germline-derived CDR1 and CDR2 are SGHTA and FQGNSA. The CDR3 is 15 amino acids. V lost 5 bases and J 0 bases, leaving 11 bases between the germline ends. CDR3 in DNA: TGTGCCAGCAGCACAGACGGTAGCTCCTACAATGAGCAGTTCTTC. Translation gives CASSTDGSSYNEQFF.

The chain combines TRBV10-1 with TRBJ1-1; D unclear. Germline CDR1 reads WNHNN; CDR2 reads SYGVQD (reference sequence). This CDR3 spans 13 amino acids. Trimming cost V 0 bases and J 6 bases, with 8 bases left between them. The CDR3 DNA reads as TGCGCCAGCAGTGAGTCGGGAAGATCTGAAGCTTTCTTT. Protein sequence: CASSESGRSEAFF.

This rearrangement joins TRBV2 to TRBJ2-4; the D is unclear. Germline V gene lookup returns CDR1 SNHLY and CDR2 FYNNEI. Trimming pared 4 bases from V and 5 bases from J, leaving 3 bases between. There are 11 residues in the CDR3. CDR3 residues: CASSGENIQYF. The CDR3 DNA reads as TGTGCCAGCAGTGGGGAAAACATTCAGTACTTC. The variable domain in full, completed from reference TRBV2 and TRBJ2-4, reads EPEVTQTPSHQVTQMGQEVILRCVPISNHLYFYWYRQILGQKVEFLVSFYNNEISEKSEIFDDQFSVERPDGSNFTLKIRSTKLEDSAMYFCASSGENIQYFGAGTRLSVL.

This sequence joins TRBV10-3 and TRBJ1-2, with D unclear. The ends were cut back, 6 bases at V and 6 bases at J, with 14 bases in the middle. Per the germline V gene, CDR1 is ENHRY and CDR2 is SYGVKD. The CDR3 has 13 amino acids. The CDR3 is CAISLLEGDGYTF. CDR3 in DNA: TGTGCCATCAGCTTACTTGAAGGAGATGGCTACACCTTC.

CDR3 region: CASSLGATYEQYF. The CDR3 DNA reads as TGTGCCAGCAGCTTAGGGGCTACCTACGAGCAGTACTTC. V is TRBV7-3 and J is TRBJ2-7; possibly TRBD1 for D (5 bases). Germline values: CDR1 SGHTA, CDR2 FQGTGA. The CDR3 is made up of 13 amino acids. V was cut by 2 bases and J by 2 bases, with 7 bases left in between.

The CDR3 DNA reads TGCGCCAGCAGCCGCATGGCCCTGCTAGCGGGTGGCACAGATACGCAGTATTTT. Protein sequence: CASSRMALLAGGTDTQYF. The chain recombines TRBV4-1 with TRBJ2-3; 8 nucleotides agree with TRBD2. The germline CDR1 and CDR2 sequences are MGHRA and YSYEKL. J was trimmed by 1 base and V by 4 bases; bases with no gene match: 13. The CDR3 loop spans 18 amino acids.

This clone has just one count. V and J are TRBV2 and TRBJ2-1; TRBD2 matches 13 bases. The germline V gene has CDR1 SNHLY and CDR2 FYNNEI. The J segment lost 7 bases and the V segment lost 2 bases, leaving 5 bases of the junction unmatched. The CDR3 contains 16 residues. CDR3 residues: CASSERLAGGGNEQFF. CDR3 bases: TGTGCCAGCAGTGAACGACTAGCGGGAGGAGGGAATGAGCAGTTCTTC.

The chain recombines TRBV6-1 with TRBJ2-5; D gene unclear. Germline V CDR1 and CDR2: MNHNS, SASEGT. CDR3 length equals 14 residues. The V end lost 4 bases, the J end lost 6 bases, and 15 bases lay between the germline ends. CDR3 amino acids: CASSAKGGEQTQYF. For the CDR3, the DNA is TGTGCCAGCAGTGCCAAAGGTGGCGAGCAGACCCAGTACTTC.

About this clone: Other DNA sequences from this sample encode an identical CDR3 as well. The chain carries TRBV2 and TRBJ1-2; D call uncertain. The V gene lost 3 bases and the J gene lost 7 bases, with 6 bases spanning the gap. CDR3 length equals 11 residues. Germline V gives CDR1 SNHLY, CDR2 FYNNEI. This CDR3 reads CASSERGGYTF. In DNA form, the CDR3 reads TGTGCCAGCAGTGAGCGTGGTGGCTACACCTTC.

The V call is TRBV13, the J call TRBJ1-2; D gene uncertain. Germline CDR1 is PRHDT and CDR2 is FYEKMQ (reference sequence). V was pared by 3 bases and J by 6 bases, with 14 bases between. The CDR3 spans 14 residues. The CDR3 DNA sequence: TGTGCCAGCAGCTTCCTCAGGTCCCCTCATGGCTACACCTTC. This codes for CASSFLRSPHGYTF.

The J gene is TRBJ1-2, the V gene TRBV10-2; 7 nucleotides agree with TRBD1. V was pared by 5 bases and J by 0 bases, with 3 bases of the junction left unmatched. Germline V CDR1 and CDR2: WSHSY, SAAADI. The CDR3 spans 14 residues. CDR3 region: CASSRQGSNYGYTF. The CDR3 bases are TGCGCCAGCAGTCGACAGGGTTCTAACTATGGCTACACCTTC.

The chain employs TRBV5-4 and TRBJ2-7, with D perhaps TRBD1 (6 bases). V lost 4 bases and J lost 5, with 19 bases in between. The CDR3 runs to 15 residues. The V gene's germline CDR1 is SGHNT and CDR2 YYREEE (reference sequence). The CDR3 nucleotides read TGTGCCAGCAGCCTTGGGCAGCAGGGGCGAAACGAGCAGTACTTC. Its translation: CASSLGQQGRNEQYF.

This clone has just one count. The chain employs TRBV6-5 and TRBJ1-2; D is perhaps TRBD1 (5 bases). The CDR3 contains 13 residues. From germline, CDR1 is MNHEY and CDR2 SVGAGI. Trimming removed 11 bases at V and 6 bases at J, with 19 bases between. CDR3 sequence (DNA): TGTGCCCGCATGGGGCCTGACTGGGATGGCTACACCTTC. Its translation: CARMGPDWDGYTF.

This clone was seen only a few times. The chain uses TRBV5-1 and TRBJ1-4, with D maybe TRBD1 (5 bases). Germline CDR1 SGHRS, CDR2 YFSETQ. Deletions cut 5 bases from V and 16 bases from J, with 15 bases between. The CDR3 covers 11 residues. The CDR3 DNA reads as TGCGCCAGCAGTGGACACCGGAATCCGTTTTTT. Protein product: CASSGHRNPFF.